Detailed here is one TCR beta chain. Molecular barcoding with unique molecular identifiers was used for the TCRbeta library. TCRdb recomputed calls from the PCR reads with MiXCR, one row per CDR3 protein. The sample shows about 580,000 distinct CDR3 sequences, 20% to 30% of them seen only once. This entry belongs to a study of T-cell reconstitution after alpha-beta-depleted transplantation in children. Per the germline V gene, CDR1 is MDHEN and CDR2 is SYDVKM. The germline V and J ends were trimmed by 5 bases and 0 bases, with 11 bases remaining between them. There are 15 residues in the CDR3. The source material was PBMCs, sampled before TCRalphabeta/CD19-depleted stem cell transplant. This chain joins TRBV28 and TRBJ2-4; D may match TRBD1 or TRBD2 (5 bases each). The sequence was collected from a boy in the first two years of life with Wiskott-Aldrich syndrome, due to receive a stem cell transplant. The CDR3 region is CASSEQEVAKNIQYF. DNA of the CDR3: TGTGCCAGCAGTGAACAGGAGGTAGCCAAAAACATTCAGTACTTC.